The 26 T cell receptor beta chains below come from one sample, sequenced in a study of identical twins. TCRdb analysed the 5' RACE reads with MiXCR anew, one entry per CDR3 protein. Of some 710,000 distinct CDR3 sequences in the sample, around 5.7% were seen once. Material for sequencing was naive T cells sorted from blood. The receptors come from a man aged 18 to 29 in good health.

This clonotype was observed at least ten times. The chain has TRBV10-3 and TRBJ2-5, with D possibly being TRBD1 or TRBD2 (5 bases each). Germline CDR1 reads ENHRY; CDR2 reads SYGVKD. The germline V and J ends were trimmed by 3 bases and 1 base, with 15 bases remaining between them. The CDR3 runs to 16 residues. The DNA of the CDR3 is TGTGCCATCAGTGAAGCGGTCAGGGCTTCCCAAGAGACCCAGTACTTC. It specifies CAISEAVRASQETQYF.

This clonotype was recorded many times. V and J are TRBV29-1 and TRBJ1-1, with TRBD1 matching 7 bases. This CDR3 contains 13 residues. Germline V gene lookup returns CDR1 SQVTM and CDR2 ANQGSEA. J lost 1 base, V lost 6 bases, and 5 bases had no gene match. This chain's CDR3 is CSVPGQQNTEAFF. The DNA for the CDR3 is TGCAGCGTCCCGGGACAGCAGAACACTGAAGCTTTCTTT. Full variable domain (missing parts from reference TRBV29-1 and TRBJ1-1): SAVISQKPSRDICQRGTSLTIQCQVDSQVTMMFWYRQQPGQSLTLIATANQGSEATYESGFVIDKFPISRPNLTFSTLTVSNMSPEDSSIYLCSVPGQQNTEAFFGQGTRLTVV.

The gene calls are TRBV7-9 and TRBJ2-2; the D gene could be TRBD1 or TRBD2 (6 bases each). Trimming removed 3 bases at V and 5 bases at J, with 19 bases between. The germline CDR1 and CDR2 sequences are SEHNR and FQNEAQ (reference sequence). This CDR3 region has 17 residues. CDR3 DNA sequence: TGTGCCAGCAGCTTCTCTTCGGGGCGGAGGGGGACCGGGGAGCTGTTTTTT. Protein: CASSFSSGRRGTGELFF.

There are a few counts of this clonotype. The chain is built from TRBV29-1 and TRBJ2-5, with 7 bases matching TRBD1. With 7 bases clipped from V and 2 bases from J, the junction kept 7 bases outside the gene matches. The germline CDR1 and CDR2 sequences are SQVTM and ANQGSEA. The CDR3 contains 13 residues. As DNA, the CDR3 is TGCAGCGGCCAGACAGGGCCGCAAGAGACCCAGTACTTC. Translating it yields CSGQTGPQETQYF.

This clonotype was recorded at least ten times. The chain is built from TRBV6-1 and TRBJ2-2, with 9 bases lining up with TRBD2. The V segment lost 5 bases and the J segment 0 bases; nucleotides outside the gene matches: 7. Germline CDR1 is MNHNS and CDR2 is SASEGT. The CDR3 is 17 amino acids. CDR3 amino acids: CASSRRLAETNTGELFF. The CDR3 nucleotides read TGTGCCAGCAGTAGAAGACTAGCGGAGACGAACACCGGGGAGCTGTTTTTT.

This clonotype came up many times. The rearrangement joins TRBV10-3 to TRBJ1-3; TRBD1 matches at 9 bases. Per germline, CDR1 ENHRY and CDR2 SYGVKD. The CDR3 has 14 residues. The J segment lost 3 bases and the V segment lost 6 bases, leaving 3 bases of the junction unmatched. The CDR3 loop reads CAISWDRDGNTIYF. In DNA form, the CDR3 reads TGTGCCATCAGCTGGGACAGGGATGGAAACACCATATATTTT.

This chain uses TRBV24-1 with TRBJ2-3, with D possibly being TRBD1 (6 bases). V shed 5 bases and J shed 1 base, with 15 bases lying between them. The CDR3 has 16 amino acids. CDR1 is KGHDR, CDR2 SFDVKD, per germline. The CDR3 region has the DNA TGTGCCACCAGTGTAGGGGGTCTCACCCGCACAGATACGCAGTATTTT. Protein: CATSVGGLTRTDTQYF.

There are many counts of this clonotype. The chain is built from TRBV2 and TRBJ1-1, with D uncertain. The germline CDR1 and CDR2 sequences are SNHLY and FYNNEI. V lost 3 bases and J lost 4, with 18 bases in between. This CDR3 has 16 residues. CDR3 in amino acids: CASSENAGSLPTEAFF. The CDR3 coding sequence is TGTGCCAGCAGTGAGAATGCGGGGTCGCTACCCACTGAAGCTTTCTTT.

This clonotype has ten or more counts. The V and J genes are TRBV9 and TRBJ2-1; TRBD2 matches 11 bases. CDR1 and CDR2 (germline): SGDLS, YYNGEE. V lost 3 bases, J lost 8 bases, and 10 bases stayed unmatched. The CDR3 sequence is 16 residues long. CDR3 in DNA: TGTGCCAGCAGCGCCCCTATAGCGGGAGGGTCCGATGAGCAGTTCTTC. This sequence encodes CASSAPIAGGSDEQFF. Combining the CDR3 with reference TRBV9 and TRBJ2-1 gives the whole variable domain DSGVTQTPKHLITATGQRVTLRCSPRSGDLSVYWYQQSLDQGLQFLIQYYNGEERAKGNILERFSAQQFPDLHSELNLSSLELGDSALYFCASSAPIAGGSDEQFFGPGTRLTVL.

A few counts support this clonotype. V usage is TRBV18 and J usage is TRBJ2-5; TRBD1 agrees at 12 bases. Germline assignment: CDR1 KGHSH and CDR2 LQKENI. The CDR3 covers 15 residues. The ends lost 3 bases at V and 5 bases at J; junction bases unmatched: 4. CDR3 in DNA: TGTGCCAGCTCACCCTCCGGGACAGGGGGCGAGACCCAGTACTTC. Translation gives CASSPSGTGGETQYF.

There are many counts of this clonotype. The V call is TRBV4-1, the J call TRBJ1-1; D may be TRBD1 (6 bases). Deletions cut 8 bases from V and 3 bases from J, with 16 bases between. CDR1 MGHRA and CDR2 YSYEKL come from the germline V gene. The CDR3 extends over 14 amino acids. CDR3 bases: TGCGCCAGCGGGGGTTACAGGGAGGACACTGAAGCTTTCTTT. Its translation is CASGGYREDTEAFF.

Only one count was recorded for this clonotype. V usage is TRBV4-1 and J usage is TRBJ2-7, with TRBD2 matching over 11 bases. V shed 3 bases, J shed 5 bases, and the junction held 3 bases outside the gene matches. The germline gives CDR1 MGHRA, CDR2 YSYEKL. The CDR3 sequence is 14 residues long. CDR3 in DNA: TGCGCCAGCAGCCAGACGGGACTAGCGGACGAGCAGTACGTC. Protein: CASSQTGLADEQYV.

This clonotype was counted a few times. This chain joins TRBV7-9 and TRBJ1-1; no clear D gene. CDR3 size: 13 residues. Germline V gene lookup returns CDR1 SEHNR and CDR2 FQNEAQ (reference sequence). The germline V and J ends were trimmed by 2 bases and 6 bases, with 10 bases remaining between them. The CDR3, as DNA: TGTGCCAGCAGCTTATTGGGCGGATCTGAAGCTTTCTTT. This translates into CASSLLGGSEAFF.

This sequence joins TRBV5-1 and TRBJ2-3; the D gene is possibly TRBD2 (5 bases). CDR3 length equals 14 residues. The V gene lost 4 bases and the J gene lost 4 bases, with 13 bases spanning the gap. The V gene's germline CDR1 is SGHRS and CDR2 YFSETQ. In DNA, the CDR3 is TGCGCCAGCAGCCCGGGGTCCCGCCCAGATACGCAGTATTTT. It translates to CASSPGSRPDTQYF.

This clonotype was picked up many times. The genes are TRBV10-3 and TRBJ1-2; D remains unclear. Germline V gene sequence: CDR1 ENHRY, CDR2 SYGVKD. The CDR3 covers 12 residues. V lost 4 bases to trimming and J lost 2 bases, with 5 bases between them. CDR3: CAISGINYGYTF. In DNA form, the CDR3 reads TGTGCCATCAGTGGGATCAACTATGGCTACACCTTC.

This clonotype occurred many times. The V and J genes are TRBV24-1 and TRBJ2-1; D gene unclear. The germline CDR1 and CDR2 sequences are KGHDR and SFDVKD. There are 14 residues in the CDR3. With 1 base removed from V and 6 bases from J, the gap between germline ends came to 9 bases. The DNA of the CDR3 is TGTGCCACCAGTGATTTAACTGGGCCCAATGAGCAGTTCTTC. It codes for CATSDLTGPNEQFF.

This clonotype was observed many times. The CDR3 DNA reads as TGCAGTGCTAGAAAGGGACTAGCGGAGGGTAATGAGCAGTTCTTC. Its protein product is CSARKGLAEGNEQFF. The chain employs TRBV20-1 and TRBJ2-1; 11 bases agree with TRBD2. Per the germline V gene, CDR1 is DFQATT and CDR2 is SNEGSKA (reference sequence). J was trimmed by 7 bases and V by 2 bases; bases with no gene match: 7. The CDR3 contains 15 residues.

The table lists this clonotype with many counts. The V gene is TRBV28, the J gene TRBJ2-7, with 8 bases that match TRBD1. V shed 6 bases, J shed 3 bases, and the junction held 1 base outside the gene matches. The germline V gene encodes CDR1 MDHEN and CDR2 SYDVKM. The CDR3 loop spans 12 amino acids. The CDR3 protein is CASSDRGYEQYV. CDR3 bases: TGTGCCAGCAGCGACAGGGGCTACGAGCAGTACGTC.

The rearrangement joins TRBV6-4 to TRBJ2-3; TRBD2 matches at 8 bases. Germline lookup yields CDR1 MRHNA and CDR2 SNTAGT. J was trimmed by 2 bases and V by 1 base; bases with no gene match: 5. The CDR3 loop spans 16 amino acids. The CDR3 DNA reads as TGTGCCAGCAGTGACTTTAGCGGGACCGCCACAGATACGCAGTATTTT. Translating it yields CASSDFSGTATDTQYF.

This clonotype showed up many times. The V call is TRBV20-1, the J call TRBJ2-1; D is unclear. The CDR3 runs to 11 residues. Germline-derived CDR1 and CDR2 are DFQATT and SNEGSKA (reference sequence). V was clipped by 3 bases and J by 6 bases, with 6 bases between them. CDR3 in amino acids: CSARGFNEQFF. The DNA for the CDR3 is TGCAGTGCTAGGGGGTTCAATGAGCAGTTCTTC.

The J gene is TRBJ1-2, the V gene TRBV5-1; TRBD1 is a possible D gene (5 bases). The CDR3 has 15 residues. Trimming stripped 3 bases from V and 0 bases from J, with 12 bases between. Germline CDR1 and CDR2: SGHRS and YFSETQ. This CDR3 reads CASSSTGDPNYGYTF. Written as DNA, the CDR3 is TGCGCCAGCAGCTCTACAGGAGACCCTAACTATGGCTACACCTTC.

This clonotype was seen only a few times. The chain recombines TRBV6-5 with TRBJ2-1; tentatively, D is TRBD2 (6 bases). The CDR3 runs 13 residues. Trimming removed 0 bases from V and 10 bases from J, with 10 bases in between. The germline V gene encodes CDR1 MNHEY and CDR2 SVGAGI. The CDR3 protein is CASSYSTSNEQFF. The DNA of the CDR3 is TGTGCCAGCAGTTACTCGACTAGTAACGAGCAGTTCTTC.

This clonotype occurred many times. This rearrangement joins TRBV6-2 or TRBV6-3 to TRBJ2-7; D perhaps matches TRBD2 (6 bases). Per germline, CDR1 MNHEY and CDR2 SVGEGT. This CDR3 comprises 13 residues. V gave up 0 bases and J gave up 7 bases, with 10 bases separating them. The CDR3 DNA follows: TGTGCCAGCAGTTACTCTTCGGCGGGAGAGCAGTACTTC. Translating gives CASSYSSAGEQYF.

This clonotype appeared many times. The chain links TRBV29-1 to TRBJ2-7; D ambiguous. The V gene lost 6 bases and the J gene lost 3 bases, with 18 bases spanning the gap. The CDR3 consists of 14 residues. The germline gives CDR1 SQVTM, CDR2 ANQGSEA. The CDR3 spells CSVGNLENFYEQYF. The CDR3 nucleotides are TGCAGCGTCGGAAATTTAGAGAACTTCTACGAGCAGTACTTC.

The rearrangement links TRBV6-1 to TRBJ2-6, with D hard to call. The length of the CDR3 is 14 residues. Germline CDR1 is MNHNS and CDR2 is SASEGT. The V end lost 6 bases, the J end lost 4 bases, and 10 bases lay between the germline ends. CDR3 sequence (DNA): TGTGCCAGCAGACCCGTTGCGGGGGCCAACGTCCTGACTTTC. Amino acids: CASRPVAGANVLTF.

The chain couples TRBV10-3 to TRBJ1-4; the D gene is possibly TRBD1 (5 bases). Germline-derived CDR1 and CDR2 are ENHRY and SYGVKD. V gave up 2 bases and J gave up 7 bases, with 8 bases separating them. The CDR3 extends over 13 amino acids. The CDR3 sequence is CAISEGGFEKLFF. CDR3 nucleotides: TGTGCCATCAGTGAGGGGGGTTTTGAAAAACTGTTTTTT.